Sequencing of this T cell receptor beta chain was carried out in a study of T-cell memory formation after mild COVID-19. Study as a whole: TCR clusters were mostly donor specific.

TCRdb re-called the 5' RACE reads with MiXCR, one entry per CDR3 protein. The sample includes approximately 270,000 distinct CDR3 sequences, about 17% of them seen just once. This CDR3 region has 14 residues. The germline V gene encodes CDR1 MNHEY and CDR2 SVGAGI. V gave up 4 bases and J gave up 1 base, with 9 bases separating them. On this clonotype: Antigen specificity is unknown.

The study's findings and limits: Of the contracting clones, CD4+ ones lay mainly in CM and EM, and CD8+ ones in EMRA. The authors did not confirm SARS-CoV-2 specificity of second-wave clones peaking day 37.

The V gene is TRBV6-5, the J gene TRBJ2-3; D perhaps matches TRBD2 (7 bases). Source material: PBMCs or a T cell subset sorted from them (not recorded which). The receptor was derived from a young man who had mild COVID-19 (a few samples of this study predate the infection). Cell type and time point are not known. CDR3 coding DNA: TGTGCCAGCAGTTGGCGGGGGCGCACAGATACGCAGTATTTT. Translating it yields CASSWRGRTDTQYF.